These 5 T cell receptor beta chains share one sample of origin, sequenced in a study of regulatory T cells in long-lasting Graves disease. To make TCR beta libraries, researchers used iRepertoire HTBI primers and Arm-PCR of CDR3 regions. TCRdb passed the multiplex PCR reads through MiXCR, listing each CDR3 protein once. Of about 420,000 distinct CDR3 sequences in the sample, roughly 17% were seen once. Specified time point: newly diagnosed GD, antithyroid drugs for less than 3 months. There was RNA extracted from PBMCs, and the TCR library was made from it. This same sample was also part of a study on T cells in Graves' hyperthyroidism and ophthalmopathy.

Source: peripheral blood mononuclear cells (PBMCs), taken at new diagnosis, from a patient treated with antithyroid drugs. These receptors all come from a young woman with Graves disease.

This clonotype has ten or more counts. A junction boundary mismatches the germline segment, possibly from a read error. This chain's CDR3 is CASSLGWGSYNEQFF. The CDR3 DNA is TGTGCCAGCAGCTTAGGATGGGGCTCCTACAATGAGCAGTTCTTC. The chain joins TRBV5-1 to TRBJ2-1; no definite D call. Germline loops: CDR1 SGHRS, CDR2 YFSETQ. The CDR3 is made up of 15 amino acids.

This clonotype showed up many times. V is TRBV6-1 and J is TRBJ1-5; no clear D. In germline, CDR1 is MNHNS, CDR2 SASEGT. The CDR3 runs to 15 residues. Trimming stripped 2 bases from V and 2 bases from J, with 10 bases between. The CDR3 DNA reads TGTGCCAGCAGTGAAACGGGGTCCGGCAATCAGCCCCAGCATTTT. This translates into CASSETGSGNQPQHF.

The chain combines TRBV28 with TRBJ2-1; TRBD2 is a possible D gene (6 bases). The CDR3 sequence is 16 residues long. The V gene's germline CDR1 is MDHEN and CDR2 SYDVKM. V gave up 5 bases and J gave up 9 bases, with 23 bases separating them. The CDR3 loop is CASSIADYLSRVEQFF. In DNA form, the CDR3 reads TGTGCCAGCAGTATCGCGGACTACCTCTCGAGGGTTGAGCAGTTCTTC.

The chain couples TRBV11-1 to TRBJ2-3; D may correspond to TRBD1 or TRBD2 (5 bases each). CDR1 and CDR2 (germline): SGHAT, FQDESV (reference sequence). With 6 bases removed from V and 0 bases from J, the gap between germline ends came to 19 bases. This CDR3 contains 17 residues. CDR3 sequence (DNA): TGTGCCAGCAGACCCACCCTAGGGGACCCTAGCACAGATACGCAGTATTTT. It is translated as CASRPTLGDPSTDTQYF.

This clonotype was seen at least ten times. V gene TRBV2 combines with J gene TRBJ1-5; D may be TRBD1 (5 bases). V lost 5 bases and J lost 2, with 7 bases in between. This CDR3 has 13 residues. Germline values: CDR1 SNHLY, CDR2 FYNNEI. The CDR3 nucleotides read TGTGCCAGCAGTCGGGACGGCAATCAGCCCCAGCATTTT. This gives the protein CASSRDGNQPQHF.